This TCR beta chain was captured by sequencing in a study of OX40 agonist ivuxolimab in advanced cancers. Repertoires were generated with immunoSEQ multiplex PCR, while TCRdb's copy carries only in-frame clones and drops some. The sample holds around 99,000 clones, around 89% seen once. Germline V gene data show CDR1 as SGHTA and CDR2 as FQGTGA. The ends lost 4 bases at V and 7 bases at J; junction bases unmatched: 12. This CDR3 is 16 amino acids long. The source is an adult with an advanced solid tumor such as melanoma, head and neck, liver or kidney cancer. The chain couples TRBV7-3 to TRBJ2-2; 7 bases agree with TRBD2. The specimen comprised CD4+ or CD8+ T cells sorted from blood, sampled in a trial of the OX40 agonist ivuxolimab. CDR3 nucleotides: TGTGCCAGCAGCTCCCAATTGGGAGGGAGCGGCGGGGAGCTGTTTTTT. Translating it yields CASSSQLGGSGGELFF.